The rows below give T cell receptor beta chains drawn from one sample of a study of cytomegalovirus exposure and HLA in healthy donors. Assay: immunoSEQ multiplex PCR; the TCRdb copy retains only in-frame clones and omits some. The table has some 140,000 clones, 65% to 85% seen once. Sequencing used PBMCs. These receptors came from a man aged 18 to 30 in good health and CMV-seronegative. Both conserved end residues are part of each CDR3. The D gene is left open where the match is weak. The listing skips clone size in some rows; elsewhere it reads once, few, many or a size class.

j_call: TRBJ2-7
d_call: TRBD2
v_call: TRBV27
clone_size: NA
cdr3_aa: CASSLSGAGGIDEQYF
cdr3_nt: TGTGCCAGCAGTTTATCAGGAGCGGGGGGGATCGACGAGCAGTACTTC

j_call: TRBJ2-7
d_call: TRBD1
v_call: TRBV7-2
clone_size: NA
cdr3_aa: CASSLGQGAPNYEQYF
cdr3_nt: TGTGCCAGCAGCTTAGGGCAGGGGGCCCCCAACTACGAGCAGTACTTC

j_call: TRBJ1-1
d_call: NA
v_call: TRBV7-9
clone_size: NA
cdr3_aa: CSSSFRTDTEAFF
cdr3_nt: TGTTCCAGCAGCTTTAGAACCGACACTGAAGCTTTCTTT

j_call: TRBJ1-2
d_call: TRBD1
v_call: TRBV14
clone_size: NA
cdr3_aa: CASSLTDTGGSDYGYTF
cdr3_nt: TGTGCCAGCAGCCTCACAGACACAGGGGGAAGCGACTATGGCTACACCTTC

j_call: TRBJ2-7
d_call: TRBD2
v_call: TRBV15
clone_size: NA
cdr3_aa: CATSREGTSGGYEQYF
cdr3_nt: TGTGCCACCAGCAGAGAGGGGACTAGCGGGGGGTACGAGCAGTACTTC

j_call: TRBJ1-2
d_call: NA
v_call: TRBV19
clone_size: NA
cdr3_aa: CASRIRGPNYGYTF
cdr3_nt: TGTGCCAGTAGAATCAGGGGACCAAACTATGGCTACACCTTC

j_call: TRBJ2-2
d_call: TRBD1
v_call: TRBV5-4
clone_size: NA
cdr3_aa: CASSTDRGRELFF
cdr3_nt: TGTGCCAGCAGTACGGACAGGGGACGGGAGCTGTTTTTT

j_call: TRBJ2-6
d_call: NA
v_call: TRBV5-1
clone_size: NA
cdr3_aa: CASSLLRESSGANVLTF
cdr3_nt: TGCGCCAGCAGCTTGCTGCGGGAAAGCTCTGGGGCCAACGTCCTGACTTTC

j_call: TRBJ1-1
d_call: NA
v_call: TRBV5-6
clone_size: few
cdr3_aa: CASSFGQLNTEAFF
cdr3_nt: TGTGCCAGCAGCTTTGGACAGTTGAACACTGAAGCTTTCTTT

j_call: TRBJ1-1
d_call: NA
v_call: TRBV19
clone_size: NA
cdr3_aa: CASSRPGGGKTEAFF
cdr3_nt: TGTGCCAGTAGCCGACCGGGGGGCGGGAAGACTGAAGCTTTCTTT

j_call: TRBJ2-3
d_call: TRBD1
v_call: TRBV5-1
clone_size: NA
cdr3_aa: CASTTGTGGTDTQYF
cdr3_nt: TGCGCCAGCACCACCGGGACAGGCGGCACAGATACGCAGTATTTT

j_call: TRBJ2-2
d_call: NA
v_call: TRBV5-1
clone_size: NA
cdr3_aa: CASRSGQPNTGELFF
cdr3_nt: TGCGCCAGCCGCTCAGGACAGCCGAACACCGGGGAGCTGTTTTTT

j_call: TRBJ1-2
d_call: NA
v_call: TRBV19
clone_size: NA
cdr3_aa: CASRTAGSNGYTF
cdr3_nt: TGTGCCAGTCGAACGGCAGGGTCGAATGGCTACACCTTC

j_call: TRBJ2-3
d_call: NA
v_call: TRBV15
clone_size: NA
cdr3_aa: CATSRGGTQSTDTQYF
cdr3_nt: TGTGCCACCAGCAGAGGCGGAACCCAAAGCACAGATACGCAGTATTTT

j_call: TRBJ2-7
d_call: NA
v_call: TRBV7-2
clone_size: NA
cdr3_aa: CASSALATSSYEQYF
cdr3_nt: TGTGCCAGCAGCGCGCTAGCGACGAGCTCCTACGAGCAGTACTTC

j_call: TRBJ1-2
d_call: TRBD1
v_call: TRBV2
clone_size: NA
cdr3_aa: CASSGRTGFANYGYTF
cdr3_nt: TGTGCCAGCAGTGGGAGGACAGGGTTCGCTAACTATGGCTACACCTTC

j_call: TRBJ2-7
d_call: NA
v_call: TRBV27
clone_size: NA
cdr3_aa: CASSLSPFYEQYF
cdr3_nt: TGTGCCAGCAGTTTATCCCCCTTCTACGAGCAGTACTTC

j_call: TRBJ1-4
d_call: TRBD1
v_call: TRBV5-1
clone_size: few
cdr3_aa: CASRDGTGGMEKLFF
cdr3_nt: TGCGCCAGCAGAGACGGGACAGGGGGCATGGAAAAACTGTTTTTT

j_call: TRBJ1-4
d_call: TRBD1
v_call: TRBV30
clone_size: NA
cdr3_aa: CAWTGGQEVGKLFF
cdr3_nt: TGTGCCTGGACCGGGGGACAGGAGGTTGGAAAACTGTTTTTT

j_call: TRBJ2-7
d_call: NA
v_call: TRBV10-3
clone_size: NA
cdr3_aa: CAISTSAAGSNEQYF
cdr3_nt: TGTGCCATCAGTACCTCGGCAGCAGGCTCGAACGAGCAGTACTTC

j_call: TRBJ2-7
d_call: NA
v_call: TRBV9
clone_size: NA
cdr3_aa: CASSPADSSYEQYF
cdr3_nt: TGTGCCAGCAGCCCAGCGGACAGTTCCTACGAGCAGTACTTC

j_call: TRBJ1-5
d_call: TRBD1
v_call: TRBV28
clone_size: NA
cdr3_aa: CASRLQGPAGQPQHF
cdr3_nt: TGTGCCAGCAGACTACAGGGGCCGGCAGGTCAGCCCCAGCATTTT

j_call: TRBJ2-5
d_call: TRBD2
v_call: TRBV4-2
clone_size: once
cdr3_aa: CASSRSAVAGTQETQYF
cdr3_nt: TGTGCCAGCAGCCGTTCTGCGGTAGCGGGAACCCAAGAGACCCAGTACTTC

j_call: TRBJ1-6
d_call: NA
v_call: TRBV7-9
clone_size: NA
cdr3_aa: CASSLGPGSYNSPLHF
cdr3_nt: TGTGCCAGCAGCCTGGGGCCTGGCTCCTATAATTCACCCCTCCACTTT

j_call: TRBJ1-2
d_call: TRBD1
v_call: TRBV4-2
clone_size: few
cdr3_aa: CASTTTGTGGSGGYTF
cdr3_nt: TGTGCCAGCACCACAACAGGGACAGGGGGCTCGGGTGGCTACACCTTC

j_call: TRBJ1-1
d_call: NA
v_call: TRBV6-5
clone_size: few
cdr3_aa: CASSQQVNTEAFF
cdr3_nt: TGTGCCAGCAGCCAACAGGTGAACACTGAAGCTTTCTTT

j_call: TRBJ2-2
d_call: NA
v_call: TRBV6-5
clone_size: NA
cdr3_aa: CASSFRGRSGELFF
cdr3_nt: TGTGCCAGCAGTTTCCGGGGGAGGAGCGGGGAGCTGTTTTTT

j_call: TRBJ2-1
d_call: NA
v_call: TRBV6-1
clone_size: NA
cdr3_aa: CASSDRVLSYNEQFF
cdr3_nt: TGTGCCAGCAGTGACAGGGTACTCTCCTACAATGAGCAGTTCTTC

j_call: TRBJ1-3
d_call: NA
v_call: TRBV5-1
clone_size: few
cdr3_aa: CASSASGNTIYF
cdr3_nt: TGCGCCAGCAGCGCGTCTGGAAACACCATATATTTT

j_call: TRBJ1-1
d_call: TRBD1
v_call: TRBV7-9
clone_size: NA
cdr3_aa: CASSSGGSNTEAFF
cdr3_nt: TGTGCCAGCAGCTCAGGGGGCTCGAACACTGAAGCTTTCTTT

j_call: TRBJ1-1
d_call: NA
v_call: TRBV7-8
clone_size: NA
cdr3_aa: CASSPSDGGMNTEAFF
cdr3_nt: TGTGCCAGCAGCCCCTCGGACGGGGGAATGAACACTGAAGCTTTCTTT

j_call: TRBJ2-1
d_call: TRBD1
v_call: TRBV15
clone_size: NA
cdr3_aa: CATSGGTGYANEQFF
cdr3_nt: TGTGCCACCAGCGGGGGGACAGGGTATGCCAATGAGCAGTTCTTC

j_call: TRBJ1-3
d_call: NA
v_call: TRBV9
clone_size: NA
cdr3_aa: CASSVVSGGSGGNTIYF
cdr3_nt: TGTGCCAGCAGCGTAGTGTCTGGGGGCTCAGGTGGAAACACCATATATTTT

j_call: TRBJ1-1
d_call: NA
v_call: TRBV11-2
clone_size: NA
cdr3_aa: CASSFKGYTEAFF
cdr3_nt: TGTGCCAGCAGCTTTAAGGGGTACACTGAAGCTTTCTTT

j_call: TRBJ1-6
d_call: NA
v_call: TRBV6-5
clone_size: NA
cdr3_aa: CASSYSPTAYNSPLHF
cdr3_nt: TGTGCCAGCAGTTACTCGCCGACAGCCTATAATTCACCCCTCCACTTT

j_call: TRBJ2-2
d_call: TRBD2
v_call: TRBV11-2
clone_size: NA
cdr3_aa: CASSSGTRTTGELFF
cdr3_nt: TGTGCCAGCAGCTCCGGGACTAGAACCACCGGGGAGCTGTTTTTT

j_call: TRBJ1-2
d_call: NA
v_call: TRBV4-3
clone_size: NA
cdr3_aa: CASSQGRISYGYTF
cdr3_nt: TGCGCCAGCAGCCAAGGCAGGATTAGCTATGGCTACACCTTC

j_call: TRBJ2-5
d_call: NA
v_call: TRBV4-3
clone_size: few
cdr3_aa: CASSQEFTGIQETQYF
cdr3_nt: TGCGCCAGCAGCCAAGAGTTTACGGGAATCCAAGAGACCCAGTACTTC

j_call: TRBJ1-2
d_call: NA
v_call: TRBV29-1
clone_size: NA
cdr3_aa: CSVEDLNSYGYTF
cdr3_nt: TGCAGCGTTGAAGATCTTAACAGCTATGGCTACACCTTC

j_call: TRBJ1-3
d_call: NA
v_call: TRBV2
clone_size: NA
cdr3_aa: CASRRNPGNTIYF
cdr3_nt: TGTGCCAGCAGGCGGAACCCTGGAAACACCATATATTTT